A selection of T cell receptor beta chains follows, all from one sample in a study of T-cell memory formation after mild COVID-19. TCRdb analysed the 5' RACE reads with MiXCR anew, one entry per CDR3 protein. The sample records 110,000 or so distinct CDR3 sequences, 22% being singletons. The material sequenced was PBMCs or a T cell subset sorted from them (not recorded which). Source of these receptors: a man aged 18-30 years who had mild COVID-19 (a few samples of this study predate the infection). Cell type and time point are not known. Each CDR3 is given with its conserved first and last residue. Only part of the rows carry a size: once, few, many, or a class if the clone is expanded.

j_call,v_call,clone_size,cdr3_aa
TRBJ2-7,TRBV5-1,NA,CASSFLGSWEQYF
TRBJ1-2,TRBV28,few,CATEMARLGYTF
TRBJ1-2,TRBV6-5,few,CASSDRDGYTF
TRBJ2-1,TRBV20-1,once,CSASPSRVLKNEQFF
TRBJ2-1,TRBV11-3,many,CASSVGQSSSYNEQFF
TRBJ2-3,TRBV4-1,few,CASSRMGRSTDTQYF
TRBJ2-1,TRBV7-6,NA,CASSYLTNEQFF
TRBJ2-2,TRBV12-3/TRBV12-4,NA,CASEAGNPSGELFF
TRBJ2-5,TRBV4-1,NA,CASGRLAGKEETQYF
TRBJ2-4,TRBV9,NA,CASSVAGGYIQYF
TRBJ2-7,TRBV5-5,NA,CASSLRQGSHEQYF
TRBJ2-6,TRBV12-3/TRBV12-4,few,CAARVVSGANVLTF
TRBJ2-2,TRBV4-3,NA,CASSQGVAGELFF
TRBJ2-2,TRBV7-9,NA,CASSSRQGSGELFF
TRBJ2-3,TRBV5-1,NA,CASSPPRSGANTDTQYF
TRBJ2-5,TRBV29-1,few,CSVEWGSGGQETQYF
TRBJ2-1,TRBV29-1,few,CSVGGGAFSYNEQFF
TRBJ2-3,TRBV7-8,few,CASTLLGSADTQYF
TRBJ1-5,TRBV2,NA,CASSVGGGGNQPQHF
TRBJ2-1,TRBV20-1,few,CSACSGYQNSYNEQFF
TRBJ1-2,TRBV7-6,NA,CASSLGTGLYYGYTF
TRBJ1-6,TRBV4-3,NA,CASSQWRTVNSPLHF
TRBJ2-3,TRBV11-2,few,CASSLDPAGGWITDTQYF
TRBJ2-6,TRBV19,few,CASSIGGTSGRYSSGANVLTF
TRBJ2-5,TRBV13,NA,CASSLGLAGGLETQYF
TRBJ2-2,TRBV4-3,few,CASSQASGAAGELFF
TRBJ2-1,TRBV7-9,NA,CASSLSLSSYNEQFF
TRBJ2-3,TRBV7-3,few,CASSSLAGTDTQYF
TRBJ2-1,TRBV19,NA,CASSISWTSGAYNEQFF
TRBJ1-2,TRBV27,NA,CASRSLAGHYGYTF
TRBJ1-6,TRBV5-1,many,CASSESIEVSSSPLHF
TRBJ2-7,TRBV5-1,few,CASSLVGPGYEQYF
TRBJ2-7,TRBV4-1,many,CASSQGGTVYEQYF
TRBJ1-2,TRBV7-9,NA,CASSFGSYGYTF
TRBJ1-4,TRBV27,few,CASSPLLGQPNEKLFF
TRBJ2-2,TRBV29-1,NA,CSVRDSLTGELFF
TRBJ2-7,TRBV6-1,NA,CASSELGTSHEQYF
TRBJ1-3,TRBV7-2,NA,CARSLGPESGNTIYF
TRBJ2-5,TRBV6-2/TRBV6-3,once,CASSTGTAFGETQYF
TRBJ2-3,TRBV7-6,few,CASSLGGGETDTQYF
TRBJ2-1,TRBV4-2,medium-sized,CASSQDVGTGGHEQFF
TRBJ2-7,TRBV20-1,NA,CSARDPGDLGQGLSEQYF
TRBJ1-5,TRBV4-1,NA,CASSQGRYGNQPQHF
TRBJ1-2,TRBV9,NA,CASSVGTGGAYGYTF
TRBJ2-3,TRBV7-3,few,CASSLTASGGATDTQYF
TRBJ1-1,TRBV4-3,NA,CASSQAMEESEAFF
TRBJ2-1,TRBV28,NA,CASSVGSPYNEQFF
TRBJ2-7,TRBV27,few,CASSSYPGYEQYF
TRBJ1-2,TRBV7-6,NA,CASSSNSRQANGLYGYTF
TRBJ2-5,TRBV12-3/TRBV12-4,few,CASAQGGTQYF
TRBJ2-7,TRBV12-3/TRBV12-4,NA,CASSWLGSDEQYF
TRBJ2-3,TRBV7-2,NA,CASSLPQGTDTQYF
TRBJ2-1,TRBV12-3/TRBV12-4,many,CASSTFVMNNEQFF
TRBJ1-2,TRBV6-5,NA,CASSYQGQGAIYGYTF
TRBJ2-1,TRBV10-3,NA,CAIGNEQFF
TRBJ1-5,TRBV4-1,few,CASSQEGAGQPQHF
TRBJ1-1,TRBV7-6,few,CASSQIMGGPRNTEAFF